Each of the 28 T cell receptor beta chains below was sequenced from the same sample in a study of OX40 agonist ivuxolimab in advanced cancers. TCRdb's table, derived via immunoSEQ multiplex PCR, lists solely in-frame clones and lacks some. The sample contains about 80,000 clones, around 92% of which appear only once. This material consisted of CD4+ or CD8+ T cells sorted from blood, taken in a trial of the OX40 agonist ivuxolimab. These receptors were collected from an adult with an advanced solid tumor such as melanoma, head and neck, liver or kidney cancer.

This chain links TRBV28 with TRBJ1-5; D remains ambiguous. V shed 6 bases and J shed 0 bases, with 18 bases lying between them. The CDR3 sequence is 17 residues long. Germline-derived CDR1 and CDR2 are MDHEN and SYDVKM. CDR3 sequence (DNA): TGTGCCAGCAGCCCAACCCAAGGCGGAATTAGCAATCAGCCCCAGCATTTT. Translated: CASSPTQGGISNQPQHF.

Concerning this clone: In the same sample, other DNA sequences code for this CDR3. The J gene is TRBJ2-7, the V gene TRBV27, with TRBD1 matching over 8 bases. Germline V gives CDR1 MNHEY, CDR2 SMNVEV (reference sequence). The ends lost 7 bases at V and 5 bases at J; junction bases unmatched: 1. The CDR3 length is 11 residues. CDR3 region: CASTGGHEQYF. The DNA of the CDR3 is TGTGCCAGCACAGGGGGCCACGAGCAGTACTTC.

The rearrangement links TRBV29-1 to TRBJ1-2; possible D gene TRBD1, 6 bases. The germline gives CDR1 SQVTM, CDR2 ANQGSEA. The CDR3 is made up of 13 amino acids. V lost 3 bases, J lost 2 bases, and 10 bases lay in between. CDR3 sequence: CSVDGGLNYGYTF. Written as DNA, the CDR3 is TGCAGCGTTGACGGGGGCCTCAACTATGGCTACACCTTC. The whole variable domain, filled in from reference TRBV29-1 and TRBJ1-2, reads SAVISQKPSRDICQRGTSLTIQCQVDSQVTMMFWYRQQPGQSLTLIATANQGSEATYESGFVIDKFPISRPNLTFSTLTVSNMSPEDSSIYLCSVDGGLNYGYTFGSGTRLTVV.

This chain connects TRBV7-8 to TRBJ2-7, with D perhaps being TRBD1 or TRBD2 (5 bases each). The CDR3 loop spans 14 amino acids. The germline V and J ends were trimmed by 5 bases and 2 bases, with 13 bases remaining between them. Germline V lookup: CDR1 SGHVS, CDR2 FQNEAQ. The CDR3 region is CASSPSLGAYEQYF. In DNA, the CDR3 is TGTGCCAGCAGCCCTTCTCTGGGGGCCTACGAGCAGTACTTC.

This clone ranks as medium-sized. This rearrangement joins TRBV9 to TRBJ2-7, with TRBD1 matching 8 bases. The CDR3 spans 13 residues. Trimming cost V 7 bases and J 3 bases; bases outside gene matches: 6. Germline assignment: CDR1 SGDLS and CDR2 YYNGEE. CDR3 protein: CASLADRVYEQYF. In nucleotides, the CDR3 is TGTGCCAGCCTGGCGGACAGGGTCTACGAGCAGTACTTC. Variable domain in full (rest from reference TRBV9 and TRBJ2-7): DSGVTQTPKHLITATGQRVTLRCSPRSGDLSVYWYQQSLDQGLQFLIQYYNGEERAKGNILERFSAQQFPDLHSELNLSSLELGDSALYFCASLADRVYEQYFGPGTRLTVT.

The rearrangement links TRBV19 to TRBJ2-2; 8 nucleotides align to TRBD1. The junction had 6 bases not matched to a gene; V was cut back by 7 bases and J by 5 bases. This CDR3 is 14 amino acids long. The V gene's germline CDR1 is LNHDA and CDR2 SQIVND (reference sequence). The CDR3 DNA is TGTGCCAGTAAATATCAGGGGGCTACCGGGGAGCTGTTTTTT. This gives the protein CASKYQGATGELFF.

The V call is TRBV5-1, the J call TRBJ1-2; D is unresolved. Trimming pared 4 bases from V and 5 bases from J, leaving 24 bases between. The germline CDR1 and CDR2 sequences are SGHRS and YFSETQ. The CDR3 spans 17 residues. CDR3 sequence reads: CASSPKPPSLDIYGYTF. The CDR3 nucleotides are TGCGCCAGCAGCCCGAAGCCCCCGTCACTTGACATTTATGGCTACACCTTC.

This clone came up once. V is TRBV11-2 and J is TRBJ1-1; D unresolved. The V gene's germline CDR1 is SGHAT and CDR2 FQNNGV. V lost 4 bases and J 5 bases, leaving 20 bases between the germline ends. The CDR3 totals 16 residues. CDR3 DNA: TGTGCCAGCAGCTCCTCCTCATGGCAGGACTGGACTGAAGCTTTCTTT. This translates into CASSSSSWQDWTEAFF.

The rearrangement links TRBV18 to TRBJ1-2; D is uncertain. In germline, CDR1 is KGHSH, CDR2 LQKENI. Trimming pared 1 base from V and 5 bases from J, leaving 11 bases between. The CDR3 has 14 amino acids. The CDR3 bases are TGTGCCAGCTCACCACGTTTGGACGGGTATGGCTACACCTTC. This sequence encodes CASSPRLDGYGYTF.

CDR3 sequence reads: CSVGGDRSSYEQYF. DNA for the CDR3: TGCAGCGTTGGCGGGGACAGGAGTTCCTACGAGCAGTACTTC. This chain uses TRBV29-1 with TRBJ2-7; 8 bases are a match to TRBD1. From germline, CDR1 is SQVTM and CDR2 ANQGSEA. CDR3 size: 14 residues. Germline trimming cut 4 bases from V and 1 base from J; bases unmatched to any gene: 6.

This chain uses TRBV15 with TRBJ2-5; D is undetermined. There are 15 residues in the CDR3. V was shortened by 1 base and J by 5 bases, with 14 bases between the two germline ends. CDR1 and CDR2 from the germline V gene are LNHNV and YYDKDF (reference sequence). Here the CDR3 DNA reads TGTGCCACCAGCAGAGGGGCCGGGTTAGGGGAGACCCAGTACTTC. It codes for CATSRGAGLGETQYF. Using reference TRBV15 and TRBJ2-5 for the parts outside the CDR3, the full variable domain is DAMVIQNPRYQVTQFGKPVTLSCSQTLNHNVMYWYQQKSSQAPKLLFHYYDKDFNNEADTPDNFQSRRPNTSFCFLDIRSPGLGDTAMYLCATSRGAGLGETQYFGPGTRLLVL.

The V call is TRBV11-2, the J call TRBJ2-7; the D is unclear. The V gene lost 6 bases and the J gene lost 3 bases, with 6 bases spanning the gap. The length of the CDR3 is 11 residues. The V gene's germline CDR1 is SGHAT and CDR2 FQNNGV. CDR3 nucleotide sequence: TGTGCCAGCAGTCAGAACTACGAGCAGTACTTC. It encodes CASSQNYEQYF.

The chain combines TRBV2 with TRBJ1-5, with D maybe TRBD1 (6 bases). This CDR3 contains 19 residues. V lost 0 bases and J lost 1, with 19 bases in between. Germline-derived CDR1 and CDR2 are SNHLY and FYNNEI. The CDR3 nucleotides are TGTGCCAGCAGTGAAGCGCTTCGTACAGGGACGGAAAGCAATCAGCCCCAGCATTTT. It translates to CASSEALRTGTESNQPQHF.

The chain is built from TRBV7-2 and TRBJ2-7, with a possible D match to TRBD2 (5 bases). This CDR3 comprises 13 residues. V was trimmed by 5 bases and J by 3 bases, leaving 11 bases between them. Per germline, CDR1 SGHTA and CDR2 FQGNSA. The DNA of the CDR3 is TGTGCCAGCAGCGAAGACTACCGCTACGAGCAGTACTTC. Amino acid sequence: CASSEDYRYEQYF.

The gene calls are TRBV19 and TRBJ2-1, with 7 bases fitting TRBD1. This CDR3 has 16 amino acids. Trimming took 5 bases from V and 0 from J; bases not matched to a gene: 7. Germline CDR1 LNHDA, CDR2 SQIVND (reference sequence). The CDR3 region is CASSPWTGLSYNEQFF. The CDR3 region has the DNA TGTGCCAGTAGTCCGTGGACAGGTCTCTCCTACAATGAGCAGTTCTTC.

This clone was observed a few times. The rearrangement links TRBV2 to TRBJ1-1, with D possibly being TRBD1 (6 bases). The V gene's germline CDR1 is SNHLY and CDR2 FYNNEI. V dropped 6 bases and J dropped 5 bases, with 19 bases sitting between them. This CDR3 has 15 residues. CDR3 nucleotides: TGTGCCAGCAGAGTCAACCCAGGGGCAGGTACTGAAGCTTTCTTT. Translated, it gives CASRVNPGAGTEAFF.

Of note for this clone: The junction departs from the called germline gene at one end, perhaps through a read error. This rearrangement joins TRBV7-7 to TRBJ2-5; TRBD2 might be the D (6 bases). Gene TRBJ2-7 matches the end of the DNA better, so the J call may be wrong. This CDR3 comprises 19 residues. From germline, CDR1 is SSHAT and CDR2 FNYEAQ (reference sequence). CDR3 sequence reads: CASSLWDFQSEPYPYEQYF. The CDR3, as DNA: TGTGCTAGCAGCTTATGGGACTTCCAATCGGAGCCATACCCCTACGAGCAGTACTTC.

The gene calls are TRBV6-1 and TRBJ1-3; D remains unclear. V dropped 3 bases and J dropped 6 bases, with 12 bases sitting between them. Germline V gene data show CDR1 as MNHNS and CDR2 as SASEGT. CDR3 length equals 14 residues. In DNA form, the CDR3 reads TGTGCCAGCAGTGACTTATACGGGGAAAACACCATATATTTT. Amino acid sequence: CASSDLYGENTIYF.

The chain has TRBV2 and TRBJ1-1, with D possibly matching TRBD1 (6 bases). Germline CDR1 is SNHLY and CDR2 is FYNNEI. The CDR3 covers 14 residues. V was trimmed by 3 bases and J by 2 bases, leaving 10 bases between them. The CDR3 nucleotides are TGTGCCAGCAGTGAGGGGGCTATAAACACTGAAGCTTTCTTT. Its protein is CASSEGAINTEAFF.

The rearrangement uses TRBV7-9 and TRBJ2-3; 9 bases align to TRBD2. The CDR3 extends over 16 amino acids. Germline V gene lookup returns CDR1 SEHNR and CDR2 FQNEAQ (reference sequence). The V segment lost 4 bases and the J segment 2 bases; nucleotides outside the gene matches: 7. In DNA form, the CDR3 reads TGTGCCAGCAGCTCCCGCGGGGGGGCGGACACAGATACGCAGTATTTT. This gives the protein CASSSRGGADTDTQYF.

The chain is built from TRBV29-1 and TRBJ2-5; TRBD1 matches 9 bases. The J segment lost 4 bases and the V segment lost 3 bases, leaving 6 bases of the junction unmatched. Germline-derived CDR1 and CDR2 are SQVTM and ANQGSEA. The CDR3 runs 14 residues. Here the CDR3 reads CSVDHGTGRETQYF. CDR3 DNA: TGCAGCGTTGACCACGGGACAGGGCGAGAGACCCAGTACTTC.

The chain recombines TRBV4-3 with TRBJ2-7; the D is unclear. The CDR3 has 17 amino acids. The V and J ends lost 0 bases and 2 bases respectively, with 17 bases between them. Germline loops: CDR1 LGHNA, CDR2 YSLEER. CDR3 DNA sequence: TGCGCCAGCAGCCAAGATCCTGTTAGTTTCGCCACCTACGAGCAGTACTTC. Translated, it gives CASSQDPVSFATYEQYF.

The chain carries TRBV11-2 and TRBJ1-2; 7 nucleotides line up with TRBD1. The CDR3 length is 13 residues. After removal of 9 bases from V and 4 bases from J, the junction contained 8 bases not matched to a gene. CDR1 is SGHAT, CDR2 FQNNGV, per germline. CDR3 sequence (DNA): TGTGCCAGTAAGACAGGGTTCGGCTATGGCTACACCTTC. Amino acid sequence: CASKTGFGYGYTF.

The chain employs TRBV4-1 and TRBJ2-3, with 12 positions matching TRBD2. The CDR3 spans 16 residues. Germline CDR1 MGHRA, CDR2 YSYEKL. V shed 3 bases, J shed 4 bases, and the junction held 5 bases outside the gene matches. The CDR3 nucleotides read TGCGCCAGCAGCCACCGACTAGCGGGGGATTCAGATACGCAGTATTTT. Its translation: CASSHRLAGDSDTQYF.

The chain recombines TRBV19 with TRBJ1-1, with D possibly TRBD1 on 5 matching bases. The CDR3 runs to 15 residues. CDR1 and CDR2 (germline): LNHDA, SQIVND (reference sequence). Trimming stripped 3 bases from V and 5 bases from J, with 16 bases between. In nucleotides, the CDR3 is TGTGCCAGTAGTATTGATCCAGGCTGGGGGACTGAAGCTTTCTTT. It is translated as CASSIDPGWGTEAFF.

The rearrangement joins TRBV4-1 to TRBJ2-3, with D unresolved. The germline V and J ends were trimmed by 1 base and 2 bases, with 13 bases remaining between them. This CDR3 has 16 residues. CDR1 is MGHRA, CDR2 YSYEKL, per germline. CDR3 amino acids: CASSQVNSIDTDTQYF. The CDR3 region has the DNA TGCGCCAGCAGCCAAGTCAACTCTATAGACACAGATACGCAGTATTTT.

V is TRBV9 and J is TRBJ1-2; D not certain. CDR1 and CDR2 from the germline V gene are SGDLS and YYNGEE. CDR3 length equals 14 residues. The V and J ends lost 0 bases and 0 bases respectively, with 6 bases between them. CDR3 loop: CASSVGAANYGYTF. The CDR3 DNA reads as TGTGCCAGCAGCGTAGGGGCAGCTAACTATGGCTACACCTTC.

V gene TRBV13 combines with J gene TRBJ2-7; 8 nucleotides align to TRBD2. The CDR3 length is 15 residues. Germline V CDR1 and CDR2: PRHDT, FYEKMQ (reference sequence). Trimming removed 6 bases from V and 4 bases from J; junction bases left unmatched: 11. CDR3 bases: TGTGCCAGCAGTTTTGAGAGCGGGGGAACTTACGAGCAGTACTTC. Amino acid sequence: CASSFESGGTYEQYF. Together with reference TRBV13 and TRBJ2-7, the CDR3 gives the full variable domain: AAGVIQSPRHLIKEKRETATLKCYPIPRHDTVYWYQQGPGQDPQFLISFYEKMQSDKGSIPDRFSAQQFSDYHSELNMSSLELGDSALYFCASSFESGGTYEQYFGPGTRLTVT.